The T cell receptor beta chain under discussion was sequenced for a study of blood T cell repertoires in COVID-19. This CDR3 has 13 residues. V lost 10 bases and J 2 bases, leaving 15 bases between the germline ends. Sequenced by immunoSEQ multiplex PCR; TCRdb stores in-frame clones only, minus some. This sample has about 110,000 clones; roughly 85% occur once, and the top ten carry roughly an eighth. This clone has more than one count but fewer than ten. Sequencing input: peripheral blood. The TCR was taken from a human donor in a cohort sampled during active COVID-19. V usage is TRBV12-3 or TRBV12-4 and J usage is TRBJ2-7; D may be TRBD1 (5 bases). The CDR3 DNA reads TGTGCCACCACGTTGGGGCTCCCCTACGAGCAGTACTTC. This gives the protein CATTLGLPYEQYF.